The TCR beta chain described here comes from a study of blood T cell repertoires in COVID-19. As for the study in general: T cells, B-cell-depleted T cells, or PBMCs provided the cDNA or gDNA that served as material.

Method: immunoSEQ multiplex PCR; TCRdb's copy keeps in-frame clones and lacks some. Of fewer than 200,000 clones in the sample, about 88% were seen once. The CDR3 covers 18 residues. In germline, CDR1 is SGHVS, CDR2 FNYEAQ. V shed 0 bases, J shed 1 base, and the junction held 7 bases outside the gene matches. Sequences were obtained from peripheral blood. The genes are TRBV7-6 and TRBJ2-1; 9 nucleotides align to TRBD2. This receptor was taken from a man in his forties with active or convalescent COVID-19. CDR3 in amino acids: CASSLAERSGRSYNEQFF. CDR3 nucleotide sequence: TGTGCCAGCAGCTTAGCGGAACGGAGCGGGAGGTCCTACAATGAGCAGTTCTTC.